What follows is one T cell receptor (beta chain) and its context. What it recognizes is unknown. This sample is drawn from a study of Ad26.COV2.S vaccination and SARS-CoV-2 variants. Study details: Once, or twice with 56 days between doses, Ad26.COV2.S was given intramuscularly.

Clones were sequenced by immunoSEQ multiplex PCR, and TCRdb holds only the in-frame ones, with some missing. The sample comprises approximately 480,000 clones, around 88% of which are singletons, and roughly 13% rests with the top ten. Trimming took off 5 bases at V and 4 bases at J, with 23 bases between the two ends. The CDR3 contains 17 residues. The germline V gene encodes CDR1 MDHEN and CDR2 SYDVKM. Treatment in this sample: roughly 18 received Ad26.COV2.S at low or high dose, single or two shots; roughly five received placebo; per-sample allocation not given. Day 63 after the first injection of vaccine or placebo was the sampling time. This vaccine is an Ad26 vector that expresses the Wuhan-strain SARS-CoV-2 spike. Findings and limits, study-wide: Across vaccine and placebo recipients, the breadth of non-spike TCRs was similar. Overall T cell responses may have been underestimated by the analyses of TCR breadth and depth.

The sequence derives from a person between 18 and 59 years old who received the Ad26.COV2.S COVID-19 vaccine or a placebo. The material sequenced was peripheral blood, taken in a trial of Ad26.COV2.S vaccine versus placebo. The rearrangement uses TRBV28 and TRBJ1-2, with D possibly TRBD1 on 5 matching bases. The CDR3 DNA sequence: TGTGCCAGCAGTCAAAGAGGGTGGGGGTCCCTTAGCTATGGCTACACCTTC. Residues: CASSQRGWGSLSYGYTF.